This TCR beta chain emerged from a study of shared clonotypes between healthy human individuals. This clone was recorded only once. The CDR3 length is 18 residues. In germline, CDR1 is MDHEN, CDR2 SYDVKM. V lost 3 bases, J lost 8 bases, and 17 bases stayed unmatched. Naive CD8 cells comprised CD45RO-negative, CCR7-positively selected cells, excluding terminally differentiated effector memory CD45RA+ cells. Data came from immunoSEQ multiplex PCR; TCRdb stores just in-frame clones and leaves some out. The sample lists hundreds of thousands of clones, roughly 95% occurring once. Sample: naive CD8+ T cells sorted from blood. J is TRBJ2-1 and V is TRBV28; 9 bases are a match to TRBD1. The clonotype comes from a woman in her twenties or thirties in good health. CDR3 sequence reads: CASSFRDRDLLATDEQFF. Written as DNA, the CDR3 is TGTGCCAGCAGTTTCCGGGACAGGGACCTTCTCGCTACGGATGAGCAGTTCTTC.